What follows is one T cell receptor beta chain and its context. What it binds is not known. These data originate in a study of response to subunit inactivated influenza vaccine. V was clipped by 7 bases and J by 4 bases; unmatched bases: 8. Per the germline V gene, CDR1 is SGHRS and CDR2 is YFSETQ. This CDR3 has 14 residues. General study points: The authors put forward the suggestion that each seasonal influenza vaccination may bring in only a limited number of new T cells.

TCRdb recomputed calls from the RT-PCR reads with MiXCR, one row per CDR3 protein. Of fewer than 800,000 distinct CDR3 sequences listed, around 14% were seen once; the top ten hold around a tenth. The source was PBMCs from blood, collected approximately 12 days after vaccination. This clonotype was obtained from a man in his forties or fifties who received an inactivated influenza vaccine. This chain connects TRBV5-1 to TRBJ2-7; 10 positions agree with TRBD1. The CDR3 DNA sequence: TGCGCCAGCGGCCGGGGACAGGGGTATTACGAGCAGTACTTC. Translating gives CASGRGQGYYEQYF.